This T cell receptor (beta chain) derives from a study of T cell responses to AZD1222 COVID-19 vaccine. Study-level findings and limits: Reportedly, nearly half of unique spike TCRs recognized epitopes outside B.1.351/B.1.1.7 mutations. There were repertoire samples only from the period after the peak T cell response. Donors were chiefly white British, with a greater number of females, and clonal diversity was perhaps underestimated. The number of AZD1222 recipients seropositive at baseline was only five or six.

Generated by immunoSEQ multiplex PCR, the TCRdb table keeps only in-frame clones and is missing some. The sample holds about 200,000 clones, roughly 94% seen once. On this clone itself: The antigen remains undetermined.

With 4 bases clipped from V and 7 bases from J, the junction kept 12 bases outside the gene matches. This CDR3 spans 16 amino acids. Germline V gives CDR1 MNHEY, CDR2 SVGAGI. The chain joins TRBV6-5 to TRBJ1-4; 7 positions agree with TRBD1. The sequences come from peripheral blood, collected 28 days after the second dose of the MenACWY control vaccine. The receptor comes from an adult who received the MenACWY meningococcal vaccine as a control. As DNA, the CDR3 is TGTGCCAGCAGTTCTACCAGGGGGACGGGGAGTGAAAAACTGTTTTTT. It encodes CASSSTRGTGSEKLFF.